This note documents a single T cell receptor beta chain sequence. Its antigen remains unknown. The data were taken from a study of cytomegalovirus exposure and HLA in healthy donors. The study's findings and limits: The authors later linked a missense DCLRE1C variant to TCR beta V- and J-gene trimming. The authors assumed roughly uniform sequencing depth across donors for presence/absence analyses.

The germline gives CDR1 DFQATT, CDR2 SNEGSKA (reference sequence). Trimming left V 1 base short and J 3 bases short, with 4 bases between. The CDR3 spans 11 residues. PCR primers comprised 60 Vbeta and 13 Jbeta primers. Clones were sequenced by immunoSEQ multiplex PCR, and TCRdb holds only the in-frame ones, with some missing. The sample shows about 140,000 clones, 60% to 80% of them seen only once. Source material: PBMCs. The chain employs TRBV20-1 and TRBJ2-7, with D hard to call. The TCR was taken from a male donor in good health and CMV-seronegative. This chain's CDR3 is CSARGDYEQYF. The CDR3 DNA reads TGCAGTGCTAGAGGCGACTACGAGCAGTACTTC.